This is a list of T cell receptor beta chains from one sample in a study of T-cell memory formation after mild COVID-19. Each CDR3 protein gets one entry after TCRdb re-called the 5' RACE reads with MiXCR. Of hundreds of thousands of distinct CDR3 sequences listed, roughly 18% are singletons. The sequencing sample was made of PBMCs or a T cell subset sorted from them (not recorded which). The receptor set was obtained from an adult woman who had mild COVID-19 (a few samples of this study predate the infection). Cell type and time point are not known. CDR3s include the opening cysteine and the closing phenylalanine or tryptophan. A D gene is named only where the DNA matches it firmly. Expanded clones get a size class; other rows say once, few or many, or leave the size out.

d_call | j_call | clone_size | v_call | cdr3_aa | cdr3_nt
TRBD2 | TRBJ2-1 | NA | TRBV9 | CASSPHGTSGDNEQFF | TGTGCCAGCAGCCCTCACGGGACTAGCGGGGACAATGAGCAGTTCTTC
NA | TRBJ2-7 | many | TRBV3-1 | CASSQDRRYEQYF | TGTGCCAGCAGCCAAGATCGGCGATACGAGCAGTACTTC
TRBD2 | TRBJ2-7 | NA | TRBV7-9 | CASSFSVGAGTYEQYF | TGTGCCAGCAGCTTCTCCGTTGGAGCGGGAACCTACGAGCAGTACTTC
NA | TRBJ1-1 | NA | TRBV18 | CASSPFRGQENTEAFF | TGTGCCAGCTCACCTTTTAGGGGCCAGGAGAACACTGAAGCTTTCTTT
NA | TRBJ1-1 | NA | TRBV18 | CASSPSAAMNTEAFF | TGTGCCAGCTCACCTTCCGCAGCTATGAACACTGAAGCTTTCTTT
TRBD1 | TRBJ2-2 | few | TRBV5-1 | CASGAGTADTGELFF | TGCGCCTCGGGCGCAGGGACAGCCGACACCGGGGAGCTGTTTTTT
NA | TRBJ2-1 | NA | TRBV24-1 | CATSDLGTPPEEQFF | TGTGCCACCAGTGATTTAGGGACGCCTCCTGAGGAGCAGTTCTTC
NA | TRBJ2-3 | NA | TRBV14 | CASSQAYGYKMHTQYF | TGTGCCAGCAGCCAAGCCTACGGGTACAAAATGCATACGCAGTATTTT
NA | TRBJ1-5 | few | TRBV6-1 | CASTPKGQSNQPQHF | TGTGCCAGCACCCCGAAGGGGCAGAGCAATCAGCCCCAGCATTTT
TRBD2 | TRBJ2-5 | few | TRBV12-5 | CASAQGLAGQETQYF | TGTGCTAGTGCCCAGGGACTAGCGGGGCAAGAGACCCAGTACTTC
NA | TRBJ2-7 | many | TRBV5-1 | CASSLAWDISSYEQYF | TGCGCCAGCAGCTTGGCCTGGGACATCTCCTCCTACGAGCAGTACTTC
TRBD1 | TRBJ2-7 | few | TRBV5-1 | CASRTSGTGLYEQYF | TGCGCCAGCAGGACTTCCGGGACAGGGTTGTACGAGCAGTACTTC
TRBD1 | TRBJ2-5 | NA | TRBV2 | CASSPPDREETQYF | TGTGCCAGCAGTCCCCCCGACAGGGAGGAGACCCAGTACTTC
NA | TRBJ1-1 | NA | TRBV24-1 | CATSDSGPQNTEAFF | TGTGCCACCAGTGATTCCGGGCCTCAGAACACTGAAGCTTTCTTT
TRBD1 | TRBJ1-2 | NA | TRBV6-6 | CASNPTGERGYTF | TGTGCCAGCAATCCGACAGGGGAAAGAGGCTACACCTTC
TRBD1 | TRBJ2-7 | NA | TRBV30 | CAIPGTGSYEQYF | TGTGCCATACCGGGGACAGGATCCTACGAGCAGTACTTC
NA | TRBJ2-3 | NA | TRBV4-3 | CASSLGGSYTDTQYF | TGCGCCAGCAGCCTTGGGGGGAGTTATACAGATACGCAGTATTTT
NA | TRBJ1-1 | NA | TRBV6-5 | CASNTRQGTEAFF | TGTGCCAGCAACACCAGGCAGGGAACTGAAGCTTTCTTT
NA | TRBJ2-5 | few | TRBV12-3/TRBV12-4 | CASSGHRVRETQYF | TGTGCCAGCAGTGGGCACAGGGTCCGGGAGACCCAGTACTTC
TRBD2 | TRBJ2-7 | NA | TRBV6-5 | CASSYRPGRAESYEQYF | TGTGCCAGCAGTTACCGCCCCGGGAGGGCCGAATCCTACGAGCAGTACTTC
NA | TRBJ1-5 | NA | TRBV9 | CASSVVPEQTQHF | TGTGCCAGCAGCGTAGTACCCGAACAGACCCAGCATTTT
TRBD1 | TRBJ1-1 | NA | TRBV6-6 | CASRPRQGAFTEAFF | TGTGCCAGCAGACCCCGACAGGGGGCGTTCACTGAAGCTTTCTTT
NA | TRBJ1-1 | NA | TRBV4-1 | CASSQAPGRTEAFF | TGCGCCAGCAGCCAAGCCCCCGGAAGGACCGAAGCTTTCTTT
NA | TRBJ1-2 | NA | TRBV7-9 | CASSFRPYGYTF | TGTGCCAGCAGCTTTAGGCCGTATGGCTACACCTTC
NA | TRBJ2-3 | few | TRBV6-5 | CASSYFGGDTQYF | TGTGCCAGCAGTTATTTTGGGGGTGATACGCAGTATTTT
NA | TRBJ1-1 | NA | TRBV5-1 | CASTFGGANTEAFF | TGCGCCAGCACCTTCGGGGGAGCGAACACTGAAGCTTTCTTT
TRBD1 | TRBJ2-7 | NA | TRBV12-5 | CASGLPSGDRRTYEQYF | TGTGCTAGTGGTTTGCCCTCCGGGGACAGGAGAACCTACGAGCAGTACTTC
TRBD2 | TRBJ2-1 | NA | TRBV11-1 | CASTETSGRRWGNEQFF | TGTGCCAGCACCGAGACTAGCGGGAGACGTTGGGGCAATGAGCAGTTCTTC
TRBD1 | TRBJ1-1 | NA | TRBV30 | CAWDPGQGGRAFF | TGTGCCTGGGACCCGGGACAGGGGGGTAGAGCTTTCTTT
NA | TRBJ2-1 | few | TRBV4-1 | CASSQIQGNNEQFF | TGCGCCAGCAGCCAGATCCAGGGGAACAATGAGCAGTTCTTC
NA | TRBJ2-7 | NA | TRBV19 | CASSLLGLIYEQYF | TGTGCCAGTAGTTTGCTCGGACTAATCTACGAGCAGTACTTC
NA | TRBJ1-5 | few | TRBV4-2 | CASSQDLAAPGQPQHF | TGTGCCAGCAGCCAAGATCTAGCGGCCCCTGGGCAGCCCCAGCATTTT
NA | TRBJ2-4 | many | TRBV27 | CASSRAGSGSKNIQYF | TGTGCCAGCAGTAGAGCAGGCTCAGGGTCCAAAAACATTCAGTACTTC
NA | TRBJ1-5 | few | TRBV15 | CATSRDRQPQHF | TGTGCCACCAGCAGAGATAGGCAGCCCCAGCATTTT
NA | TRBJ2-7 | NA | TRBV6-5 | CASSYQGTNYEQYF | TGTGCCAGCAGTTACCAGGGTACCAACTACGAGCAGTACTTC
NA | TRBJ2-2 | NA | TRBV3-1 | CASSQVGQGGGGELFF | TGTGCCAGCAGCCAAGTGGGCCAGGGGGGAGGTGGGGAGCTGTTTTTT
TRBD1 | TRBJ2-2 | few | TRBV14 | CASSQRSDRGPFDTGELFF | TGTGCCAGCAGCCAGAGGTCAGACAGGGGCCCCTTCGACACCGGGGAGCTGTTTTTT
TRBD1 | TRBJ1-2 | NA | TRBV6-6 | CASSSSGTGAGGYTF | TGTGCCAGCAGTTCTTCCGGGACAGGGGCGGGTGGCTACACCTTC
NA | TRBJ2-1 | NA | TRBV10-3 | CAISESAEGNEQFF | TGTGCCATCAGTGAGTCGGCTGAGGGCAATGAGCAGTTCTTC
NA | TRBJ2-2 | NA | TRBV3-1 | CASTRGAGELFF | TGTGCCAGCACCCGGGGTGCCGGGGAGCTGTTTTTT
TRBD1 | TRBJ2-1 | few | TRBV6-2/TRBV6-3 | CASSPRDRGRQEQFF | TGTGCCAGCAGTCCCCGGGACAGGGGGCGTCAGGAGCAGTTCTTC
NA | TRBJ1-5 | NA | TRBV5-5 | CASSLDPGQPQHF | TGTGCCAGCAGCTTGGACCCGGGGCAGCCCCAGCATTTT
TRBD1 | TRBJ1-5 | many | TRBV15 | CATSRDRGQPQHF | TGTGCCACCAGCAGGGACAGGGGGCAGCCCCAGCATTTT
TRBD2 | TRBJ2-7 | NA | TRBV5-6 | CASRLDVAGNNYEQYF | TGTGCCAGCCGACTAGACGTAGCGGGAAATAACTACGAGCAGTACTTC
NA | TRBJ1-6 | NA | TRBV11-2 | CASSLDSWGNRENSPLHF | TGTGCCAGCAGCTTAGATTCTTGGGGGAACAGGGAGAATTCACCCCTCCACTTT
NA | TRBJ2-1 | few | TRBV7-6 | CASSLGWNNEQFF | TGTGCCAGCAGCTTAGGTTGGAACAATGAGCAGTTCTTC
NA | TRBJ2-7 | many | TRBV3-1 | CASSPNYSGEQYF | TGTGCCAGCAGCCCAAACTATTCAGGGGAGCAGTACTTC
NA | TRBJ1-2 | NA | TRBV7-9 | CASSLQPGDGYTF | TGTGCCAGCAGCTTACAGCCAGGGGACGGCTACACCTTC
NA | TRBJ1-1 | NA | TRBV7-8 | CASRYTLNTEAFF | TGTGCCAGCAGATACACGTTGAACACTGAAGCTTTCTTT
TRBD1 | TRBJ2-4 | once | TRBV7-9 | CASSSNRDRSFNIQYF | TGTGCCAGCAGCTCTAACCGGGACAGGTCCTTCAACATTCAGTACTTC
NA | TRBJ2-1 | many | TRBV4-1 | CASSQDGTGMRGNEQFF | TGCGCCAGCAGCCAAGATGGTACGGGTATGCGCGGCAATGAGCAGTTCTTC
TRBD1 | TRBJ1-4 | NA | TRBV15 | CATSHESDRLGKLFF | TGTGCCACCAGCCATGAATCGGACAGGCTCGGAAAACTGTTTTTT
TRBD1 | TRBJ1-1 | few | TRBV7-9 | CASSPKGRGTANTEAFF | TGTGCCAGCAGCCCGAAAGGGAGGGGGACAGCGAACACTGAAGCTTTCTTT
TRBD2 | TRBJ2-7 | NA | TRBV14 | CASSLQTSGYEQYF | TGTGCCAGCAGCCTTCAGACTAGCGGCTACGAGCAGTACTTC
TRBD2 | TRBJ2-7 | NA | TRBV6-2/TRBV6-3 | CASSYGLVMRQYF | TGTGCCAGCAGTTACGGACTAGTCATGAGACAGTACTTC